The entry below gives a single TCR beta chain sequence along with its context. The data originate from a study of beta chain features in type 1 diabetes. Markers CD45RO/CCR7/CD25/CD127/CD95/CD27 served to sort CD4+ naive, central memory, regulatory and stem cell-like memory cells. Trimming cost V 3 bases and J 3 bases, with 6 bases left between them. The CDR3 consists of 12 residues. Germline V gene data show CDR1 as SGHTA and CDR2 as FQGNSA. Expressed TCRB transcripts were sequenced because the isolated RNA had all been reverse transcribed beforehand. The average read count of naive, central memory and regulatory T cell samples was several million. Sequencing used immunoSEQ multiplex PCR; TCRdb keeps in-frame clones, though not all of them. The sample carries 160,000 or so clones, less than 9.5% recorded once.

V usage is TRBV7-2 and J usage is TRBJ2-7; no definite D call. Sequencing was performed on central memory CD4+ T cells from blood. This clonotype originated in a woman aged 18-30 years in good health. For the CDR3, the DNA is TGTGCCAGCAGCTTGAGTCGCTACGAGCAGTACTTC. Protein: CASSLSRYEQYF.